This TCR beta chain was observed in a study of T cell responses to AZD1222 COVID-19 vaccine (TCRdb year 2021). Notes on the research overall: AZD1222 recipients given second doses at about 4 weeks or at about 12 weeks were pooled, since spike-specific TCR depth and breadth were not found to differ between the two schedules. Trial participants were enrolled by age into subgroups of 18-55, 56-69 and 70-plus years, and roughly 150, 30 and 60 TCR-sequenced participants, respectively, were included in these subgroups. TCR sequencing covered over 230 trial participants: 200 to 210 given two doses of AZD1222 and about 26 given two doses of MenACWY control vaccine.

Read against the paper, the sample's time point label means: baseline before first vaccination. Vaccinee samples came from UK trials COV001 and COV002, including a single-blind randomized controlled phase 2/3 trial of AZD1222 (ChAdOx1 nCoV-19) in healthy adults. Trial participant PBMC samples were collected at day 0 and day 28 after the second dose for TCRbeta chain sequencing. The CDR3 regions of human TCRbeta chains were subjected to immunosequencing. Per the original workflow: Repertoire TCRs were checked for matches against a reference library of SARS-CoV-2-specific TCRs that had been generated using the MIRA antigen-specificity platform. Breadth was defined as the fraction of unique TCRs that were SARS-CoV-2-associated, and depth was defined as the fraction of total T cells that were SARS-CoV-2-associated. Using the MIRA data, each spike-specific TCR was mapped to the spike region that the TCR reacts to and placed in a CD4 or CD8 class. Log10-transformed breadth and depth values were compared by one-way ANOVA with Sidak's multiple comparisons tests. The source is immuneACCESS, and TCRdb retained only in-frame sequences with V and J called. Part of the clones is not carried over; for the studies checked, unresolved V genes explain less than half of this, and the remainder is unexplained. V, J and clone size are those of that table, while D and trimming were read from the DNA. This sample has 100,000 to 150,000 clones in its table, and around nine tenths of those were observed once. The top ten hold approximately 2.5% of the sample.

This clone was detected once. Its antigen is currently not known. Base qualities are not at hand, and no much larger clone is one base apart. In the germline V gene, CDR1 corresponds to SGHVS and CDR2 to FNYEAQ. Trimming removed 1 base from V and 3 bases from J, leaving 26 bases between the germline ends. From the cysteine up to the phenylalanine, the CDR3 has a length of 20 residues. Left in the record is the CDR3 DNA by itself, 60 bases read in frame from the first base. Study-wide conclusions, independent of this receptor: Participants were mostly white British, with more females than males. The authors suggested clonal diversity may have been underestimated. A significant rise in spike-specific TCR breadth and depth was observed after two AZD1222 doses relative to day 0 and relative to MenACWY recipients. Vaccine-associated CD4 TCRs spanned the whole spike protein, with dominant responses in regions 160-218 and 743-854. The 56-69-year group was small, and its depth increase did not reach significance, likely because of low power. Epitopes outside the regions mutated in the B.1.351 and B.1.1.7 variants were reportedly recognized by nearly half of the unique spike-specific TCRs. Conclusions about previously exposed vaccinees are limited because only five to seven AZD1222 recipients were SARS-CoV-2 seropositive at baseline. Because no samples from the day 14 peak response were available, repertoires could be characterized only after the peak T cell response.

The receptor comes from an adult in good health. The sample consisted of peripheral blood, taken on day 0 of AZD1222 vaccination. This receptor chain uses TRBV7-6 and TRBJ2-3; TRBD2 is a weak D gene call, 5 bases matching. DNA sequence: TGTGCCAGCAGCTTAGGGACCTTTGGTAGAGGGCCCTATGCGACAGATACGCAGTATTTT. It encodes CASSLGTFGRGPYATDTQYF.